This TCR beta chain was identified in a study of cytomegalovirus exposure and HLA in healthy donors. Looking at the study overall: About 180 million T cells yielded 90 million to 130 million unique TCR beta sequences in earlier analysis. Drawn from HLA-typed donors, 83 million or so unique TCRs were held in an early data release. Whole-study findings and limits: TCR sequences were mostly rare, though some public TCRs occurred in many donors.

With 60 Vbeta and 13 Jbeta primers, the PCR was carried out. Measured with immunoSEQ multiplex PCR; TCRdb has only the in-frame clones, and not every one. In the table there are under 150,000 clones, about 78% of which are singletons. CDR3 length: 15 amino acids. Deletions cut 0 bases from V and 6 bases from J, with 16 bases between. Germline lookup yields CDR1 SGHDT and CDR2 YYEEEE. A remark on this clone: Its target is unknown.

The source is a woman aged 25 to 45 in good health and CMV-seropositive. The chain couples TRBV5-6 to TRBJ2-7, with a possible D match to TRBD2 (6 bases). The sample taken for sequencing was PBMCs. This chain's CDR3 is CASSLDGLTVGEQYF. The CDR3 DNA reads TGTGCCAGCAGCTTGGATGGACTAACGGTCGGCGAGCAGTACTTC.